A single sample gave rise to the 25 T cell receptor beta chains below, sequenced in a study of T-cell memory formation after mild COVID-19. One entry per CDR3 protein, called by TCRdb with MiXCR from the 5' RACE reads. The sample shows about 82,000 distinct CDR3 sequences, 13% of them seen only once. Material: PBMCs or a T cell subset sorted from them (not recorded which). These TCRs come from a man between 18 and 29 years old who had mild COVID-19 (a few samples of this study predate the infection). Cell type and time point are not known.

The chain uses TRBV4-1 and TRBJ1-6; D may be TRBD1 (6 bases). The V gene lost 4 bases and the J gene lost 10 bases, with 11 bases spanning the gap. This CDR3 has 13 amino acids. CDR1 MGHRA and CDR2 YSYEKL come from the germline V gene. CDR3 DNA: TGCGCCAGCAGCCCAACAGGGAAATCACCCCTCCACTTT. This translates into CASSPTGKSPLHF.

This clonotype was observed a handful of times. J is TRBJ2-5 and V is TRBV7-6; D uncertain. Germline-derived CDR1 and CDR2 are SGHVS and FNYEAQ. The CDR3 spans 15 residues. V shed 4 bases and J shed 3 bases, with 15 bases lying between them. CDR3 DNA: TGTGCCAGCAGCTCGACTCGGAACGTGGAAGAGACCCAGTACTTC. It encodes CASSSTRNVEETQYF.

This clonotype was picked up a small number of times. Germline and junction disagree at one end, which may indicate a read error. The rearrangement links TRBV6-2 or TRBV6-3 to TRBJ2-7; D is ambiguous. CDR1 and CDR2 from the germline V gene are MNHEY and SVGEGT. This CDR3 has 11 residues. CDR3 DNA: TGTGCCAGCAGTTACTCCCACGAGCAGTACTTC. It codes for CASSYSHEQYF.

This sequence joins TRBV7-8 and TRBJ1-2; D may be TRBD1 (6 bases). Looked up from germline, CDR1 is SGHVS and CDR2 is FQNEAQ. The CDR3 covers 15 residues. Trimming stripped 5 bases from V and 5 bases from J, with 18 bases between. CDR3: CASSPETRGRYGYTF. CDR3 bases: TGTGCCAGCAGCCCTGAAACCCGGGGGCGATATGGCTACACCTTC. Combining the CDR3 with reference TRBV7-8 and TRBJ1-2 gives the whole variable domain GAGVSQSPRYKVAKRGQDVALRCDPISGHVSLFWYQQALGQGPEFLTYFQNEAQLDKSGLPSDRFFAERPEGSVSTLKIQRTQQEDSAVYLCASSPETRGRYGYTFGSGTRLTVV.

This chain connects TRBV6-5 to TRBJ2-7, with TRBD1 matching 8 bases. The V segment lost 6 bases and the J segment 6 bases; nucleotides outside the gene matches: 4. In germline, CDR1 is MNHEY, CDR2 SVGAGI. The CDR3 consists of 12 residues. The CDR3 sequence is CASSPGGAEQYV. DNA for the CDR3: TGTGCCAGCAGCCCAGGGGGCGCCGAGCAGTACGTC.

This clonotype was found a few times. This rearrangement joins TRBV6-2 or TRBV6-3 to TRBJ2-7, with D possibly being TRBD1 or TRBD2 (5 bases each). Trimming stripped 5 bases from V and 2 bases from J, with 10 bases between. In germline, CDR1 is MNHEY, CDR2 SVGEGT. The length of the CDR3 is 13 residues. The CDR3 sequence: CASSGTEPYEQYF. CDR3 DNA: TGTGCCAGCAGTGGGACCGAACCCTACGAGCAGTACTTC.

This rearrangement joins TRBV6-6 to TRBJ2-1, with TRBD1 as a possible D gene (6 bases). This CDR3 has 13 residues. CDR1 and CDR2 from the germline V gene are MNHNY and SVGAGI (reference sequence). V was pared by 9 bases and J by 8 bases, with 17 bases between. The CDR3 here is CARFYQGQDEQFF. DNA of the CDR3: TGTGCCAGATTTTACCAGGGGCAGGATGAGCAGTTCTTC.

The chain uses TRBV5-1 and TRBJ1-5, with TRBD1 matching 10 bases. Per the germline V gene, CDR1 is SGHRS and CDR2 is YFSETQ. V lost 4 bases, J lost 7 bases, and 8 bases stayed unmatched. The CDR3 is 15 amino acids. For the CDR3, the DNA is TGCGCCAGCAGCCTTGACAGGGGGCGACGGCAGCCCCAGCATTTT. This translates into CASSLDRGRRQPQHF.

This sequence joins TRBV7-8 and TRBJ1-1; no clear D gene. The CDR3 covers 14 residues. Germline lookup yields CDR1 SGHVS and CDR2 FQNEAQ. Trimming pared 3 bases from V and 0 bases from J, leaving 8 bases between. Here the CDR3 reads CASSFQAMNTEAFF. The CDR3 nucleotides are TGTGCCAGCAGCTTTCAGGCCATGAACACTGAAGCTTTCTTT.

On this clonotype itself: One junction end disagrees with the germline gene, perhaps due to a read error. This chain links TRBV20-1 with TRBJ2-6; D is possibly TRBD1 (5 bases). Germline-derived CDR1 and CDR2 are DFQATT and SNEGSKA (reference sequence). The CDR3 totals 12 residues. Written as DNA, the CDR3 is TGCAGTGCTAGCGGCAGGGCGAACGTCCTGACTTTC. It encodes CSASGRANVLTF.

This clonotype came up many times. This chain joins TRBV9 and TRBJ2-3; 10 bases match TRBD2. The CDR3 sequence is 19 residues long. V was pared by 0 bases and J by 1 base, with 11 bases of the junction left unmatched. Germline loops: CDR1 SGDLS, CDR2 YYNGEE. CDR3 in amino acids: CASSVDPAGGPDRTDTQYF. The DNA for the CDR3 is TGTGCCAGCAGCGTAGATCCAGCGGGGGGGCCCGATCGCACAGATACGCAGTATTTT. Based on the CDR3 plus reference TRBV9 and TRBJ2-3, the full variable domain is DSGVTQTPKHLITATGQRVTLRCSPRSGDLSVYWYQQSLDQGLQFLIQYYNGEERAKGNILERFSAQQFPDLHSELNLSSLELGDSALYFCASSVDPAGGPDRTDTQYFGPGTRLTVL.

The chain recombines TRBV12-3 or TRBV12-4 with TRBJ2-1, with TRBD2 matching 11 bases. V gave up 6 bases and J gave up 6 bases; unmatched junction bases: 7. The CDR3 length is 15 residues. The CDR3 DNA sequence: TGTGCCAGCAGCGTTAGCGGGGGGGCATTCAATGAGCAGTTCTTC. Translating gives CASSVSGGAFNEQFF.

This clonotype has just a few counts. The V gene is TRBV4-1, the J gene TRBJ2-7; D is unclear. Trimming took off 1 base at V and 3 bases at J, with 7 bases between the two ends. The length of the CDR3 is 13 residues. Germline V CDR1 and CDR2: MGHRA, YSYEKL. CDR3 sequence (DNA): TGCGCCAGCAGCCAAGGTCCGGTCTACGAGCAGTACTTC. It is translated as CASSQGPVYEQYF.

This clonotype was detected a few times. This sequence joins TRBV7-9 and TRBJ1-2; 9 bases fit TRBD1. Germline loops: CDR1 SEHNR, CDR2 FQNEAQ (reference sequence). With 5 bases clipped from V and 6 bases from J, the junction kept 4 bases outside the gene matches. This CDR3 has 13 amino acids. The CDR3 sequence is CASSLTGGDGYTF. DNA of the CDR3: TGTGCCAGCAGCCTTACAGGGGGCGATGGCTACACCTTC.

In this sample, this clonotype turned up a few times. The chain uses TRBV6-2 or TRBV6-3 and TRBJ2-5; D is tentatively TRBD1 or TRBD2 (5 bases each). Germline assignment: CDR1 MNHEY and CDR2 SVGEGT. This CDR3 spans 16 amino acids. V shed 0 bases and J shed 3 bases, with 14 bases lying between them. The CDR3 here is CASSYSTRDGEETQYF. CDR3 in DNA: TGTGCCAGCAGTTACTCGACCAGGGACGGGGAAGAGACCCAGTACTTC.

V gene TRBV7-8 combines with J gene TRBJ1-2, with TRBD1 as a possible D gene (5 bases). This CDR3 has 17 amino acids. In germline, CDR1 is SGHVS, CDR2 FQNEAQ. Between the trimmed V and J ends, which lost 5 bases and 2 bases, there was a span of 21 bases. The CDR3 nucleotides read TGTGCCAGCAGCCCTCTAATTACAGGAGTACTCAACTATGGCTACACCTTC. Its translation is CASSPLITGVLNYGYTF.

This clonotype was counted ten times or more. The chain combines TRBV19 with TRBJ1-1, with 8 nucleotides matching TRBD1. Germline assignment: CDR1 LNHDA and CDR2 SQIVND (reference sequence). V lost 5 bases and J lost 4; bases outside the gene matches: 9. This CDR3 is built from 15 residues. This CDR3 is CASSAPRGPATEAFF. DNA of the CDR3: TGTGCCAGTAGTGCGCCCAGGGGGCCGGCCACTGAAGCTTTCTTT.

This clonotype was detected ten times or more. V and J are TRBV6-4 and TRBJ2-3; 12 bases agree with TRBD2. The CDR3 consists of 16 residues. In germline, CDR1 is MRHNA, CDR2 SNTAGT. With 4 bases clipped from V and 2 bases from J, the junction kept 4 bases outside the gene matches. The DNA of the CDR3 is TGTGCCAGCAGTGCTAGCGGGGGGGATTCCACAGATACGCAGTATTTT. It translates to CASSASGGDSTDTQYF.

This clonotype was seen a handful of times. The chain links TRBV7-7 to TRBJ2-3; 9 nucleotides align to TRBD2. The CDR3 is 15 residues long. V shed 3 bases, J shed 2 bases, and the junction held 3 bases outside the gene matches. CDR1 is SSHAT and CDR2 is FNYEAQ in the germline V gene (reference sequence). The CDR3 loop is CASSLRGGPTDTQYF. CDR3 DNA: TGTGCCAGCAGCTTGCGGGGGGGCCCCACAGATACGCAGTATTTT.

A few counts support this clonotype. The chain uses TRBV29-1 and TRBJ2-1; TRBD2 aligns across 14 bases. The V gene's germline CDR1 is SQVTM and CDR2 ANQGSEA. Trimming cost V 6 bases and J 11 bases; bases outside gene matches: 6. This CDR3 contains 13 residues. The CDR3 region has the DNA TGCAGCGTCGGGACTAGCGGGGGACCGAAGCAGTTCTTC. Residues: CSVGTSGGPKQFF.

This clonotype was recorded a few times. V gene TRBV4-1 combines with J gene TRBJ1-5; D may be TRBD1 (5 bases). V was clipped by 1 base and J by 1 base, with 11 bases between them. The CDR3 spans 16 residues. The germline V gene has CDR1 MGHRA and CDR2 YSYEKL. The CDR3 protein is CASSQVVGQSNQPQHF. Here the CDR3 DNA reads TGCGCCAGCAGCCAAGTGGTGGGGCAGAGCAATCAGCCCCAGCATTTT.

In its sample, this clonotype is medium-sized. The V gene is TRBV20-1, the J gene TRBJ2-3; D tentatively fits TRBD1 or TRBD2 (5 bases each). This CDR3 has 15 residues. Germline CDR1 is DFQATT and CDR2 is SNEGSKA (reference sequence). With 1 base removed from V and 5 bases from J, the gap between germline ends came to 16 bases. Written as DNA, the CDR3 is TGCAGTGCTAGAGCCCGGGACGAAGGAAGAGATACGCAGTATTTT. Translated, it gives CSARARDEGRDTQYF.

The rearrangement joins TRBV29-1 to TRBJ1-2; no clear D. The germline CDR1 and CDR2 sequences are SQVTM and ANQGSEA. CDR3 length: 14 amino acids. The V end was cut by 3 bases, the J end by 0 bases, with 11 bases between. The CDR3: CSVDLASTNYGYTF. CDR3 coding DNA: TGCAGCGTTGATTTGGCTAGTACTAACTATGGCTACACCTTC. The full variable domain, completed using reference TRBV29-1 and TRBJ1-2, is SAVISQKPSRDICQRGTSLTIQCQVDSQVTMMFWYRQQPGQSLTLIATANQGSEATYESGFVIDKFPISRPNLTFSTLTVSNMSPEDSSIYLCSVDLASTNYGYTFGSGTRLTVV.

This clonotype was found a few times. The chain recombines TRBV7-3 with TRBJ2-1, with 12 bases identical to TRBD2. This CDR3 is 17 amino acids long. CDR1 is SGHTA, CDR2 FQGTGA, per germline. V dropped 4 bases and J dropped 2; count of bases not matched to a gene: 6. The CDR3 sequence: CASSSGLAGNPYNEQFF. DNA of the CDR3: TGTGCCAGCAGCTCCGGACTAGCGGGGAATCCCTACAATGAGCAGTTCTTC. Based on the CDR3 plus reference TRBV7-3 and TRBJ2-1, the full variable domain is GAGVSQTPSNKVTEKGKYVELRCDPISGHTALYWYRQSLGQGPEFLIYFQGTGAADDSGLPNDRFFAVRPEGSVSTLKIQRTERGDSAVYLCASSSGLAGNPYNEQFFGPGTRLTVL.

The J gene is TRBJ2-5, the V gene TRBV7-6; D possibly matches TRBD1 or TRBD2 (6 bases each). Per the germline V gene, CDR1 is SGHVS and CDR2 is FNYEAQ. V was clipped by 2 bases and J by 4 bases, with 11 bases between them. CDR3 size: 14 residues. CDR3 nucleotide sequence: TGTGCCAGCAGCTTACCGGGGGCACCAGAGACCCAGTACTTC. It is translated as CASSLPGAPETQYF.